This T cell receptor beta chain is from a study of long-term antiretroviral therapy in people with HIV. Runs used v3.0 of the immunoSEQ assay and were done at survey level. This table comes from immunoSEQ multiplex PCR, and its TCRdb copy is limited to in-frame clones, with some not included. The table has about 31,000 clones, 90% seen once. Study outcomes and limitations: Diversity remained lower than transplant donor controls, even though it increased after ART. Repertoire composition at all time points was dominated by clones that had expanded before ART. Whereas controls had wider CDR3 length ranges, HIV repertoires had narrower ones.

The CDR3 is 16 residues long. The sample holds one count of this clone. Its target is not known. HIV-positive participants were all treated in the United States. The source of this sequence is a woman aged 35 to 49 with HIV. The sample was unsorted PBMCs, taken 5 to 5.5 years after starting antiretroviral therapy. The rearrangement joins TRBV21-1 to TRBJ1-6; TRBD1 is the table's D call, not checked against the DNA. TRBV21-1 is described as a pseudogene. The CDR3 bases are TGTGCCAGCAGCAAAGTAAGCAGGCATCCTAATTCACCCCTCCACTTT. This codes for CASSKVSRHPNSPLHF.